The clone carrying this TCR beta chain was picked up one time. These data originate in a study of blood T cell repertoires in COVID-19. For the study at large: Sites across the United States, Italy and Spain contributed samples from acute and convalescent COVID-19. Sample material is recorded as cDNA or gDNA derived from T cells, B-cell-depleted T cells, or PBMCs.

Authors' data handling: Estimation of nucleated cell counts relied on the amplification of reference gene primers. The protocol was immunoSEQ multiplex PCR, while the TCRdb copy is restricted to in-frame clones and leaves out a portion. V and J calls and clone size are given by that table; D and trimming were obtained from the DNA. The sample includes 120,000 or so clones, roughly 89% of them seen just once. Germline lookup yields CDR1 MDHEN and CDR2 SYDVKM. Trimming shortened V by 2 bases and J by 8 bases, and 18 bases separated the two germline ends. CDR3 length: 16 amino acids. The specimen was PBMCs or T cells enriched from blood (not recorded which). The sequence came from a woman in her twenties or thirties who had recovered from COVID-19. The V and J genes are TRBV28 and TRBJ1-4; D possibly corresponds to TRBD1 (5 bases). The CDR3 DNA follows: TGTGCCAGCAGTTTAGACGGGGCGGGAGTGGGAGAAAAACTGTTTTTT. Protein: CASSLDGAGVGEKLFF. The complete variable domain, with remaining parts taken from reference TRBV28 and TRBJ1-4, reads DVKVTQSSRYLVKRTGEKVFLECVQDMDHENMFWYRQDPGLGLRLIYFSYDVKMKEKGDIPEGYSVSREKKERFSLILESASTNQTSMYLCASSLDGAGVGEKLFFGSGTQLSVL.